This record looks at one TCR beta chain sequence and its context. No cognate antigen has been identified for it. Per-base quality was not reported, and no clone a single base away is much larger than it. This sample stems from a study of control samples from healthy donors and cancer patients (dated by TCRdb to the early 2020s). The method behind the library was the immunoSEQ multiplex PCR assay. What TCRdb holds here is the immuneACCESS table cut down to in-frame rearrangements. Part of the clones is not present; checked against another copy, under half of the missing clones reflect an unresolved V gene, and the others are unexplained. This sample has around 93,000 clones in its table, and about 90% of those were observed once. The biggest ten clones account for 11% to 15% of the sample. The junction shows trimming of 5 bases on V and 5 bases on J, plus 13 bases between the germline ends. As encoded in the germline V gene (reference sequence), CDR1 is MNHEY while CDR2 is SMNVEV. The CDR3, cysteine through phenylalanine, is 14 amino acids long. The DNA shown is the 42-base CDR3, in frame from base 1.

Material: blood. This TCR was sampled from a man aged 25 to 40 in good health. This chain joins TRBV27 to TRBJ2-1, with the D assignment possibly TRBD1 or TRBD2, given 5 matching bases for each. CDR3 loop: CASSRGRVDNEQFF. The bases read TGTGCCAGCAGTCGGGGCAGGGTAGACAATGAGCAGTTCTTC.